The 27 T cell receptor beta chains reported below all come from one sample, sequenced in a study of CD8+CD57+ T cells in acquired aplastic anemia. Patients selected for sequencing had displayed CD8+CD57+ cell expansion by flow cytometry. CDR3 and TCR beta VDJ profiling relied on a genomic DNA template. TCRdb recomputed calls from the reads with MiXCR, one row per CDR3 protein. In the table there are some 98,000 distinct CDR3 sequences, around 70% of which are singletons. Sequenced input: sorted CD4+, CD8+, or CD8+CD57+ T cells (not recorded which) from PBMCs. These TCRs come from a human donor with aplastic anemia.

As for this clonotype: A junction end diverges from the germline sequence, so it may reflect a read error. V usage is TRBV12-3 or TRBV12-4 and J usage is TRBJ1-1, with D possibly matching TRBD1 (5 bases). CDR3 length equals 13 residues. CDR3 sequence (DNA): TGTGCCAGCAGCTTAGCTGGGGGTACTGAAGCTTTCTTT. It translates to CASSLAGGTEAFF.

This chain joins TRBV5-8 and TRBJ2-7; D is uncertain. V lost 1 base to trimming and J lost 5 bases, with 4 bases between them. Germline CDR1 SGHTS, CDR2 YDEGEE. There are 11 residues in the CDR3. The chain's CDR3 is CASSLYHEQYF. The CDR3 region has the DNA TGTGCCAGCAGCTTGTACCACGAGCAGTACTTC. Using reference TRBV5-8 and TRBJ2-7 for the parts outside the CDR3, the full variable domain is EAGVTQSPTHLIKTRGQQATLRCSPISGHTSVYWYQQALGLGLQFLLWYDEGEERNRGNFPPRFSGRQFPNYSSELNVNALELEDSALYLCASSLYHEQYFGPGTRLTVT.

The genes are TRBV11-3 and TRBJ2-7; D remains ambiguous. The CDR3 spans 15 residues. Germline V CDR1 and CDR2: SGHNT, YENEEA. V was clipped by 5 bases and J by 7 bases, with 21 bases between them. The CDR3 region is CASSLQPTVLSEQYF. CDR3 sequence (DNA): TGTGCCAGCAGCCTCCAACCCACCGTCTTGTCTGAGCAGTACTTC.

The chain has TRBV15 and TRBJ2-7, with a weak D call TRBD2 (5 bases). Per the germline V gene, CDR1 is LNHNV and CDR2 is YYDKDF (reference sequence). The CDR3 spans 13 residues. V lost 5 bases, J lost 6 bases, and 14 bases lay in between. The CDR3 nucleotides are TGTGCCACCAGCGCAGGCAGGAGCGGCGAGCAGTACTTC. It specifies CATSAGRSGEQYF.

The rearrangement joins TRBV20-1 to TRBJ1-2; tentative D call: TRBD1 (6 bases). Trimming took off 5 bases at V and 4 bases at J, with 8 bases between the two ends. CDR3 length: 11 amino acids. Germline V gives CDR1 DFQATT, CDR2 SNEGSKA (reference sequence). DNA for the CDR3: TGCAGTGCTTCAGGGGCCTATGGCTACACCTTC. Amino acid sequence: CSASGAYGYTF.

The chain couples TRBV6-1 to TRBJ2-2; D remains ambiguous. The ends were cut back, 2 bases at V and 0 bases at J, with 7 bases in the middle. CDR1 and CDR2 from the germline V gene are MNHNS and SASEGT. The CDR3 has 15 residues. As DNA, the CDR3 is TGTGCCAGCAGTGAATATTTCACGAACACCGGGGAGCTGTTTTTT. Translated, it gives CASSEYFTNTGELFF.

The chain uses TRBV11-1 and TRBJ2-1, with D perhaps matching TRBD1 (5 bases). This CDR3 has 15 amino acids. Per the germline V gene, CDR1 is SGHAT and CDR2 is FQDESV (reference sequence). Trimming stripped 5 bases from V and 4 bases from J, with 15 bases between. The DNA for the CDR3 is TGTGCCAGCAGCCCCCAGGGATACGAGTACAATGAGCAGTTCTTC. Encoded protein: CASSPQGYEYNEQFF.

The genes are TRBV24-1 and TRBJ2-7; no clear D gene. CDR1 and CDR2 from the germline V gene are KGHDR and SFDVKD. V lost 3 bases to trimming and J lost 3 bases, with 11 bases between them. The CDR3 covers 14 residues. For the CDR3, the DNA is TGTGCCACCAGTGATCAGCCCCCGTACTACGAGCAGTACTTC. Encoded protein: CATSDQPPYYEQYF.

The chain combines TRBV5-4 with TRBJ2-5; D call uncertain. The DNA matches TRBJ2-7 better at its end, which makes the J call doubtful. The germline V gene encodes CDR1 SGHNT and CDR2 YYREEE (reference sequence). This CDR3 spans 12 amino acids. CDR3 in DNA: TGTGCCAGCAGCCGTATTGGGAACGAGCAGTACTTC. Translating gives CASSRIGNEQYF.

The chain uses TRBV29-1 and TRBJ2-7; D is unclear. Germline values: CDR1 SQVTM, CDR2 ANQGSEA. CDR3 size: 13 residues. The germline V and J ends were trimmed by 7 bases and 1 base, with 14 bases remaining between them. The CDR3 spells CSATEPTSYEQYF. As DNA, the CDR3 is TGCAGCGCTACCGAACCCACATCCTACGAGCAGTACTTC.

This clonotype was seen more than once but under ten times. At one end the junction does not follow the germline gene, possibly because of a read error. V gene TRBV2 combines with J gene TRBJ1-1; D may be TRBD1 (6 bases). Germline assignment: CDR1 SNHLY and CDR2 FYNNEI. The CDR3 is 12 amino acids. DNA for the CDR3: TGTGCCAGCAGGCTGGCGGGGGCTGACGCTTTCTTT. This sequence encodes CASRLAGADAFF.

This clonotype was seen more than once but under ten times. The CDR3 loop reads CASSWSADTQYF. CDR3 nucleotides: TGTGCCAGCAGCTGGTCGGCAGATACGCAGTATTTT. The chain combines TRBV7-2 with TRBJ2-3; D ambiguous. The ends were cut back, 4 bases at V and 4 bases at J, with 6 bases in the middle. Germline loops: CDR1 SGHTA, CDR2 FQGNSA. The CDR3 sequence is 12 residues long.

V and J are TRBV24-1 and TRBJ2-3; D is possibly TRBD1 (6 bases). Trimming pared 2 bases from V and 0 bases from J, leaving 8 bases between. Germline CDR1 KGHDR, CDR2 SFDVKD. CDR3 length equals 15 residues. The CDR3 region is CATSDWTDSTDTQYF. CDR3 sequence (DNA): TGTGCCACCAGTGATTGGACAGACAGCACAGATACGCAGTATTTT.

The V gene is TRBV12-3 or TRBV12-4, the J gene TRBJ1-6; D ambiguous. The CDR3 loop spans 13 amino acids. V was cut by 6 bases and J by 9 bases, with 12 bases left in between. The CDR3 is CASSRLRGSPLHF. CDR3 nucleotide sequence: TGTGCCAGCAGCAGGCTCCGGGGTTCACCCCTCCACTTT.

The CDR3 loop is CASRGLADYNEQFF. CDR3 in DNA: TGTGCCAGTAGAGGGCTAGCGGACTACAATGAGCAGTTCTTC. The chain links TRBV19 to TRBJ2-1; 7 bases are a match to TRBD2. CDR3 length: 14 residues. The germline V gene has CDR1 LNHDA and CDR2 SQIVND (reference sequence). V dropped 6 bases and J dropped 3; count of bases not matched to a gene: 5.

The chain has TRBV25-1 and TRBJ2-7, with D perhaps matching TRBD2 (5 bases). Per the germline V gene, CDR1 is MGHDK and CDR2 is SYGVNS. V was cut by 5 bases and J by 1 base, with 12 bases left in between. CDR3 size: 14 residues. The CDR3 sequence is CASSKAGTSYEQYF. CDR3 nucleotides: TGTGCCAGCAGTAAGGCGGGTACGTCCTACGAGCAGTACTTC.

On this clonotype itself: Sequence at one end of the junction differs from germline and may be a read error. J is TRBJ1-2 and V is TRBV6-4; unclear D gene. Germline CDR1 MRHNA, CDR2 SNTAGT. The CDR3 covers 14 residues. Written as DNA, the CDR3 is TGTGCCAGCAGTTACTCGATGGAGAACTATGGCTACACCTTC. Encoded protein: CASSYSMENYGYTF.

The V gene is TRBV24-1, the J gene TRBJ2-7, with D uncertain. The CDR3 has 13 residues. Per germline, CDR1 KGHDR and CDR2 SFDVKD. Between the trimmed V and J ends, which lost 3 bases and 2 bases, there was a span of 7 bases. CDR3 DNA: TGTGCCACCAGTGATCAAGCTCCCTACGAGCAGTACTTC. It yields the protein CATSDQAPYEQYF.

The CDR3 DNA follows: TGCAGTGCTAGACGGACTAGCGGGATCGAGCAGTACTTC. Its translation: CSARRTSGIEQYF. The rearrangement links TRBV20-1 to TRBJ2-7; TRBD2 matches at 12 bases. CDR1 and CDR2 (germline): DFQATT, SNEGSKA (reference sequence). V lost 2 bases and J lost 6; bases outside the gene matches: 2. The CDR3 runs to 13 residues.

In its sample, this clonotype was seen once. CDR3 in amino acids: CASSITGTGAEAFF. In DNA, the CDR3 is TGTGCCAGTAGTATTACCGGGACAGGGGCTGAAGCTTTCTTT. The genes are TRBV19 and TRBJ1-1; 10 bases match TRBD1. The V gene's germline CDR1 is LNHDA and CDR2 SQIVND (reference sequence). The CDR3 has 14 amino acids. The V gene end was trimmed by 3 bases and the J gene end by 6 bases; junction bases not matched to a gene: 4.

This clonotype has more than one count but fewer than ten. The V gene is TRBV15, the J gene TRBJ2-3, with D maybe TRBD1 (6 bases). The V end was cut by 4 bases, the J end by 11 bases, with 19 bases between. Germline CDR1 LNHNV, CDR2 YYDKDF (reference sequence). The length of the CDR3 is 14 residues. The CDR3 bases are TGTGCCACCAGCAACTACAGGGTGGGACAAATGCAGTATTTT. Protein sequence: CATSNYRVGQMQYF.

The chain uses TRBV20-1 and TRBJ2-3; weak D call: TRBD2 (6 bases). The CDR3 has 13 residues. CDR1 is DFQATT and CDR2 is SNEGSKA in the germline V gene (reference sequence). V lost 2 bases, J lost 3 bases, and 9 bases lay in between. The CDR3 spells CSARREITDTQYF. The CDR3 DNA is TGCAGTGCTAGACGGGAGATTACAGATACGCAGTATTTT.

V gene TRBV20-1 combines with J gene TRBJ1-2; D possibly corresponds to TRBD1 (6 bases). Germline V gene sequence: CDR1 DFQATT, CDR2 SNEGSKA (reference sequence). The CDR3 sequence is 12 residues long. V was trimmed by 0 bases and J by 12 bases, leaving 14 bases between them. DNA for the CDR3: TGCAGTGCTAGAGACCCACAGGGAGGGAACACCTTC. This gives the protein CSARDPQGGNTF.

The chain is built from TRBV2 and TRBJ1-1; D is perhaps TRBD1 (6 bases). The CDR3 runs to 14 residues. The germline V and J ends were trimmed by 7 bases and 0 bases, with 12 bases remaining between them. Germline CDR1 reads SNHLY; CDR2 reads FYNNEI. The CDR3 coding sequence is TGTGCCAGCAAAACAGGGATCCTGAACACTGAAGCTTTCTTT. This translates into CASKTGILNTEAFF.

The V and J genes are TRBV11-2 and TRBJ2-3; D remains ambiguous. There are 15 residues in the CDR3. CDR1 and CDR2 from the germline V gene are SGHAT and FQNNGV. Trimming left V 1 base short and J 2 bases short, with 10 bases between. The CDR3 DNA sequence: TGTGCCAGCAGCTTAGGAGCGCGGCCCACAGATACGCAGTATTTT. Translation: CASSLGARPTDTQYF.

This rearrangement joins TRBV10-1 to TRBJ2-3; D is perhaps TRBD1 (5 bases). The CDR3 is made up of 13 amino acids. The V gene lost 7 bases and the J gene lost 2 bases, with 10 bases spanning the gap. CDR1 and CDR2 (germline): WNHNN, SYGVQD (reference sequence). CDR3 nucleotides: TGCGCCAGCATGAAGGACAACACAGATACGCAGTATTTT. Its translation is CASMKDNTDTQYF.

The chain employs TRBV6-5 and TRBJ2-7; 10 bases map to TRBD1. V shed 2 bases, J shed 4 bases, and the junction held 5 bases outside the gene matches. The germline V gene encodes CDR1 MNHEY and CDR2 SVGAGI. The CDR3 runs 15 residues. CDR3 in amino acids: CASSYPGQGFYEQYF. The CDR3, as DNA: TGTGCCAGCAGTTACCCGGGACAGGGGTTTTACGAGCAGTACTTC.